This record looks at one T cell receptor (beta chain) sequence and its context. These data originate in a study of blood T cell repertoires in COVID-19. Overall study context: The origin of the acute and convalescent COVID-19 samples was the United States, Italy and Spain. The cDNA or gDNA used as material had been derived from T cells, B-cell-depleted T cells, or PBMCs.

V lost 0 bases, J lost 7 bases, and 10 bases stayed unmatched. Germline CDR1 and CDR2: SGHNT and YYREEE (reference sequence). The length of the CDR3 is 16 residues. Methods used by the authors: Reference gene primers were amplified, and this amplification served to estimate nucleated cell counts. Profiling relied on immunoSEQ multiplex PCR, and the TCRdb table lists in-frame clones only, not all of them. V, J and clone size were drawn from that table, and D and trimming were deduced from the DNA. The sample has some 260,000 clones, about 85% seen once; the top ten hold roughly 3%. The sequencing input was peripheral blood. The receptor was isolated from a man younger than 30 with active or convalescent COVID-19. The chain is built from TRBV5-4 and TRBJ2-1, with TRBD2 matching 7 bases. This CDR3 is CASSLGLADKPNEQFF. Written as DNA, the CDR3 is TGTGCCAGCAGCTTGGGGCTAGCGGATAAACCTAATGAGCAGTTCTTC.